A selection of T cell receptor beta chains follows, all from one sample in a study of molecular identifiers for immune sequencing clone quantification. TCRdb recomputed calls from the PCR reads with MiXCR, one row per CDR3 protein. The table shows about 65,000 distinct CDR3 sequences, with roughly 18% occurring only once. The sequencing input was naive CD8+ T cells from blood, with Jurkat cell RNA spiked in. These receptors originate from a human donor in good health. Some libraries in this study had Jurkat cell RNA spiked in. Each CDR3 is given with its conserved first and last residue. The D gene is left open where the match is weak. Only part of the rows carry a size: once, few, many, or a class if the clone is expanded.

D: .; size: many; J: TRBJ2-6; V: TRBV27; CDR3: CASSTGLSGANVLTF; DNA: TGTGCCAGCAGTACAGGACTCTCTGGGGCCAACGTCCTGACTTTC
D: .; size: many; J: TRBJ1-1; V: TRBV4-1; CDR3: CASKYRTSLNTEAFF; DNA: TGCGCCAGCAAATATAGGACATCCCTGAACACTGAAGCTTTCTTT
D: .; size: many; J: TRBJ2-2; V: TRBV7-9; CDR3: CASSLGGPITGELFF; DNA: TGTGCCAGCAGCTTAGGGGGACCCATCACCGGGGAGCTGTTTTTT
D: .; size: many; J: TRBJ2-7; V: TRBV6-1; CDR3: CASSGVSYEQYF; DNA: TGTGCCAGCAGTGGGGTCTCCTACGAGCAGTACTTC
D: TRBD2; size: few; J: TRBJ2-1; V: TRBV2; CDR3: CASRVGASGGIGPSEQFF; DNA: TGTGCCAGCCGGGTGGGGGCTAGCGGGGGAATAGGTCCAAGTGAGCAGTTCTTC
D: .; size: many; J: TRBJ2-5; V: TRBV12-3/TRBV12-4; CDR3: CASSINLQETQYF; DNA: TGTGCCAGCAGCATAAATTTACAAGAGACCCAGTACTTC
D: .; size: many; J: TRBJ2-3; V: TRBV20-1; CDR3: CSASTDTQYF; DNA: TGCAGTGCGAGCACAGATACGCAGTATTTT
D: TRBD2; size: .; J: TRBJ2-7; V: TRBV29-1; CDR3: CSVEGTSGNSYEQYF; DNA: TGCAGCGTTGAAGGGACTAGCGGTAACTCCTACGAGCAGTACTTC
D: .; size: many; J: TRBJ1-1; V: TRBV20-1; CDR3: CSARPTASNTEAFF; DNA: TGCAGTGCTAGACCGACAGCTTCGAACACTGAAGCTTTCTTT
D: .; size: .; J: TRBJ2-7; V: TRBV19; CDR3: CASSLGPGAGFYEQYF; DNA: TGTGCCAGTAGCCTAGGCCCAGGGGCCGGTTTCTACGAGCAGTACTTC
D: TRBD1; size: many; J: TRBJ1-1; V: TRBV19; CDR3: CASSLRDRGRIFPEGNTEAFF; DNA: TGTGCCAGTAGTCTCCGGGACAGGGGGCGTATTTTTCCGGAAGGGAACACTGAAGCTTTCTTT
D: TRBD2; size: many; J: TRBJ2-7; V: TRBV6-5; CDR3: CASSWSTSGAYEQYF; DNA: TGTGCCAGCAGTTGGTCCACTAGCGGGGCCTACGAGCAGTACTTC
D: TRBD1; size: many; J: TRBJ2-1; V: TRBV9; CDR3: CASSPGILRDRSYNEQFF; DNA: TGTGCCAGCAGCCCTGGGATCTTGCGGGACAGGTCCTACAATGAGCAGTTCTTC
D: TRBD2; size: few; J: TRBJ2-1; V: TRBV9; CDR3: CASSESGTSVDEQFF; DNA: TGTGCCAGCAGCGAATCCGGGACTAGCGTTGATGAGCAGTTCTTC
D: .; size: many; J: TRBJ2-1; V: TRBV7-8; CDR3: CASSLYFRSSYNEQFF; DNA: TGTGCCAGCAGCTTATACTTCAGGAGCTCCTACAATGAGCAGTTCTTC
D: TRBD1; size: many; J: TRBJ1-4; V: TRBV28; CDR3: CASSSSSGGTNEKLFF; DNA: TGTGCCAGCAGTTCGTCCTCAGGGGGGACTAATGAAAAACTGTTTTTT
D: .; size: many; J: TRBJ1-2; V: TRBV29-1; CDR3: CSVVPRANYGYTF; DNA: TGCAGCGTTGTCCCCCGTGCTAACTATGGCTACACCTTC
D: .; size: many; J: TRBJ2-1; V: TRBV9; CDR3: CASSVSDGPSIFF; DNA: TGTGCCAGCAGCGTATCCGACGGCCCGAGCATTTTCTTC
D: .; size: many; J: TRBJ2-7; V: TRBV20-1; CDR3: CSARNRDGPYEQYF; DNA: TGCAGTGCTAGAAACCGGGACGGACCCTACGAGCAGTACTTC
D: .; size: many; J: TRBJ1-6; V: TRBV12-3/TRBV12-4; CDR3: CASSPQGPGWGSPLHF; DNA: TGTGCCAGCAGTCCTCAGGGCCCCGGCTGGGGGTCACCCCTCCACTTT
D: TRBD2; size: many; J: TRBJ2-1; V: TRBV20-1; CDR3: CSARSLADRYNEQFF; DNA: TGCAGTGCTAGATCTCTAGCGGACCGATACAATGAGCAGTTCTTC
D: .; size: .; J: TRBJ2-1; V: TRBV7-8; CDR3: CASSHLTILSSYNEQFF; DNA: TGTGCCAGCAGCCACCTGACTATTCTGAGCTCCTACAATGAGCAGTTCTTC
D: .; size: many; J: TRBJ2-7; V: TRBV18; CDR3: CASSPTDNYEQYF; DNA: TGTGCCAGCTCACCTACCGACAACTACGAGCAGTACTTC
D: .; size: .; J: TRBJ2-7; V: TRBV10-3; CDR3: CAISDPITSYERYF; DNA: TGTGCCATCAGTGACCCCATAACCAGCTACGAGCGGTACTTC
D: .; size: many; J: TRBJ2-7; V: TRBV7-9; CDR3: CASSLASSRNLYEQYF; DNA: TGTGCCAGCAGCTTAGCCTCTTCGCGGAACCTCTACGAGCAGTACTTC
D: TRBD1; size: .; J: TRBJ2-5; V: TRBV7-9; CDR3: CASSLPTGPETQYF; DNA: TGTGCCAGCAGCCTACCGACAGGGCCAGAGACCCAGTACTTC
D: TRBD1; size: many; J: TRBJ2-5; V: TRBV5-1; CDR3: CASSLRGQVAETQYF; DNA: TGCGCCAGCAGCTTGCGGGGACAGGTCGCCGAGACCCAGTACTTC
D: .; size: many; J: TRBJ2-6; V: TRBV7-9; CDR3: CASSSPWSGANVLTF; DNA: TGTGCCAGCAGCTCTCCGTGGTCTGGGGCCAACGTCCTGACTTTC
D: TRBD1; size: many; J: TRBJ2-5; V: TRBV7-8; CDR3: CASTPSETGVVDGETQYF; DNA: TGTGCCAGCACCCCTAGTGAGACAGGGGTAGTTGACGGAGAGACCCAGTACTTC
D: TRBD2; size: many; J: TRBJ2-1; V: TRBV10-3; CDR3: CANLRAGGTYNEQFF; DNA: TGTGCCAACTTAAGAGCGGGAGGTACTTACAATGAGCAGTTCTTC
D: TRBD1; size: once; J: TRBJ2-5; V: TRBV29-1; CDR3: CSVMTGRETQHF; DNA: TGCAGCGTCATGACAGGGAGAGAGACCCAGCACTTC
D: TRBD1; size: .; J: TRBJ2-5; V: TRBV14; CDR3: CASSPRTGAQETQYF; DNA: TGTGCCAGCAGCCCCCGGACAGGGGCCCAAGAGACCCAGTACTTC
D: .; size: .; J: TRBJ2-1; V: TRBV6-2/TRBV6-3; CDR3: CASSYSSLYNEQFF; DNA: TGTGCCAGCAGTTACTCGAGTTTGTACAATGAGCAGTTCTTC
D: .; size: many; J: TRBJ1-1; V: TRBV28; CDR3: CASSLEAGANTEAFF; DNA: TGTGCCAGCAGTTTAGAGGCAGGGGCGAACACTGAAGCTTTCTTT
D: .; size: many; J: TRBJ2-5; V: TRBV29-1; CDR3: CSVEDWAAAETQYF; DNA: TGCAGCGTTGAAGACTGGGCAGCCGCGGAGACCCAGTACTTC
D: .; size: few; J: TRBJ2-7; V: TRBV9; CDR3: CASSPFTGTLAYEQYF; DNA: TGTGCCAGCAGCCCTTTCACCGGGACCTTGGCCTACGAGCAGTACTTC
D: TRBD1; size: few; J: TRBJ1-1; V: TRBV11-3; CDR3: CASSPRDSMNTEAFF; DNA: TGTGCCAGCAGCCCACGGGACAGCATGAACACTGAAGCTTTCTTT
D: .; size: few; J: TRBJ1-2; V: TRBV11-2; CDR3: CASSLGHWGYTF; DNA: TGTGCCAGCAGCTTGGGACACTGGGGCTACACCTTC
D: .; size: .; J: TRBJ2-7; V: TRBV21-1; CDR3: CASKETSGRSYEQHF; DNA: TGTGCCAGCAAGGAGACTAGCGGGCGATCCTACGAGCAGCACTTC
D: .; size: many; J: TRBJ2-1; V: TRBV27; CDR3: CASLGGPRANEQFF; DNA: TGTGCCTCCCTGGGTGGGCCCCGGGCCAATGAGCAGTTCTTC
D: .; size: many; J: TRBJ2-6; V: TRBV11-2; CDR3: CASSLAGASGANVLTF; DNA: TGTGCCAGCAGCTTAGCCGGGGCGTCTGGGGCCAACGTCCTGACTTTC